Following are 31 T cell receptor beta chains from one sample sequenced in a study of CD8+ T cells in alopecia areata (dated by TCRdb to between 2017 and 2018). Per the publication, the time point label means: baseline before oral tofacitinib. Library construction relied on the immunoSEQ multiplex PCR assay. RNA was extracted from all samples and reverse transcribed into cDNA as template for TCR sequencing. TCRdb stores this immuneACCESS table with in-frame sequences only. Part of the clones is absent; in the studies checked, under half of the shortfall reflects unresolved V genes, and no reason is known for the rest. Here the sample has 140,000 to 150,000 clones; roughly 61% occur a single time. Roughly 6.7% of the sample is taken by the ten largest. Source: CD4+ T cells sorted from blood, taken at week 0. The receptor source for this set is a human donor with alopecia areata.

The gene calls are TRBV29-1 and TRBJ1-5, with D perhaps TRBD1 (6 bases). The V end was cut by 4 bases, the J end by 5 bases, with 12 bases between. From germline, CDR1 is SQVTM and CDR2 ANQGSEA. CDR3 length: 13 amino acids. CDR3 bases: TGCAGCGTTGGGGGGGCAGGGGATCAGCCCCAGCATTTT. Encoded protein: CSVGGAGDQPQHF. The whole variable domain, filled in from reference TRBV29-1 and TRBJ1-5, reads SAVISQKPSRDICQRGTSLTIQCQVDSQVTMMFWYRQQPGQSLTLIATANQGSEATYESGFVIDKFPISRPNLTFSTLTVSNMSPEDSSIYLCSVGGAGDQPQHFGDGTRLSIL.

This clone was counted a few times. This sequence joins TRBV28 and TRBJ2-5, with D perhaps TRBD2 (7 bases). The end of the DNA aligns better with TRBJ2-7, so the J call may be wrong. There are 13 residues in the CDR3. Germline assignment: CDR1 MDHEN and CDR2 SYDVKM. The CDR3: CAIGGGVYYEQYF. The CDR3 DNA reads as TGTGCCATCGGCGGGGGCGTCTACTACGAGCAGTACTTC.

This clone appeared a few times. The CDR3 protein is CASSLLTSNRENGYTF. The CDR3 DNA follows: TGCGCCAGCAGTCTTCTCACTTCAAACAGGGAGAATGGCTACACCTTC. J is TRBJ1-2 and V is TRBV23-1, with a weak D call TRBD1 (6 bases). TRBV23-1 counts as an open reading frame of uncertain function. V was clipped by 4 bases and J by 6 bases, with 21 bases between them. This CDR3 contains 16 residues.

The V gene is TRBV7-2, the J gene TRBJ2-4; D may be TRBD2 (6 bases). Trimming took 5 bases from V and 6 from J, leaving 14 bases between them. This CDR3 region has 14 residues. Germline V CDR1 and CDR2: SGHTA, FQGNSA. The CDR3: CASSHGGGVNIQYF. The CDR3 DNA reads TGTGCCAGCAGCCACGGTGGCGGGGTAAACATTCAGTACTTC. The variable domain in full, completed from reference TRBV7-2 and TRBJ2-4, reads GAGVSQSPSNKVTEKGKDVELRCDPISGHTALYWYRQSLGQGLEFLIYFQGNSAPDKSGLPSDRFSAERTGGSVSTLTIQRTQQEDSAVYLCASSHGGGVNIQYFGAGTRLSVL.

The rearrangement links TRBV10-2 to TRBJ2-7, with 7 positions matching TRBD1. The CDR3 spans 13 residues. The germline V gene has CDR1 WSHSY and CDR2 SAAADI. With 6 bases clipped from V and 4 bases from J, the junction kept 6 bases outside the gene matches. For the CDR3, the DNA is TGCGCCAGCAGGAGGGGGCGCGGGTACGAGCAGTACTTC. Amino acids: CASRRGRGYEQYF.

The chain recombines TRBV30 with TRBJ2-1; D is tentatively TRBD1 or TRBD2 (5 bases each). The CDR3 totals 12 residues. Trimming took off 2 bases at V and 8 bases at J, with 10 bases between the two ends. Germline assignment: CDR1 GTSNPN and CDR2 SVGIG (reference sequence). CDR3 in amino acids: CAWSRGEHEQFF. The CDR3 coding sequence is TGTGCCTGGAGTAGAGGGGAGCATGAGCAGTTCTTC.

The chain carries TRBV2 and TRBJ1-2; possible D gene TRBD1, 6 bases. The CDR3 sequence is 13 residues long. Germline CDR1 and CDR2: SNHLY and FYNNEI. The V end lost 2 bases, the J end lost 8 bases, and 12 bases lay between the germline ends. The CDR3 DNA is TGTGCCAGCAGTGAAATGCGGGGGCTCGGCTACACCTTC. This sequence encodes CASSEMRGLGYTF.

The chain couples TRBV29-1 to TRBJ1-1; D unclear. This CDR3 is 10 amino acids long. Trimming left V 7 bases short and J 1 base short, with 4 bases between. The germline V gene encodes CDR1 SQVTM and CDR2 ANQGSEA. This chain's CDR3 is CSGGNTEAFF. The CDR3 nucleotides read TGCAGCGGGGGGAACACTGAAGCTTTCTTT.

The rearrangement uses TRBV14 and TRBJ2-3; D ambiguous. CDR1 SGHDN and CDR2 FVKESK come from the germline V gene. The V gene lost 1 base and the J gene lost 0 bases, with 2 bases spanning the gap. The CDR3 length is 13 residues. CDR3 bases: TGTGCCAGCAGCCAAGGTAGCACAGATACGCAGTATTTT. It translates to CASSQGSTDTQYF.

The chain carries TRBV9 and TRBJ2-5; a possible D gene is TRBD2 (6 bases). This CDR3 spans 14 amino acids. V lost 0 bases, J lost 5 bases, and 11 bases lay in between. The germline V gene encodes CDR1 SGDLS and CDR2 YYNGEE. The CDR3 spells CASSVGTSGETQYF. CDR3 bases: TGTGCCAGCAGCGTAGGGACGAGCGGGGAGACCCAGTACTTC.

This chain links TRBV5-1 with TRBJ2-7, with D perhaps TRBD1 or TRBD2 (5 bases each). The germline V and J ends were trimmed by 4 bases and 1 base, with 21 bases remaining between them. Germline assignment: CDR1 SGHRS and CDR2 YFSETQ. The CDR3 has 17 residues. The CDR3 sequence is CASSRQLPGTASYEQYF. CDR3 DNA: TGCGCCAGCAGCCGCCAGCTACCCGGGACGGCGTCCTACGAGCAGTACTTC.

This clone came up a few times. The chain carries TRBV6-6 and TRBJ1-1; D might be TRBD1 (5 bases). Germline V gene sequence: CDR1 MNHNY, CDR2 SVGAGI (reference sequence). The V and J ends lost 0 bases and 1 base respectively, with 9 bases between them. The CDR3 sequence is 15 residues long. CDR3 nucleotide sequence: TGTGCCAGCAGTTACTCGAGGGGTAGGAACACTGAAGCTTTCTTT. As protein: CASSYSRGRNTEAFF.

The gene calls are TRBV11-2 and TRBJ2-7; D gene unclear. Between the trimmed V and J ends, which lost 7 bases and 2 bases, there was a span of 27 bases. The V gene's germline CDR1 is SGHAT and CDR2 FQNNGV. This CDR3 comprises 18 residues. The CDR3 loop is CASTQSFRAGVRTYEQYF. CDR3 nucleotides: TGTGCCAGCACCCAATCATTTCGGGCAGGAGTTCGTACCTACGAGCAGTACTTC. The whole variable domain, filled in from reference TRBV11-2 and TRBJ2-7, reads EAGVAQSPRYKIIEKRQSVAFWCNPISGHATLYWYQQILGQGPKLLIQFQNNGVVDDSQLPKDRFSAERLKGVDSTLKIQPAKLEDSAVYLCASTQSFRAGVRTYEQYFGPGTRLTVT.

V is TRBV30 and J is TRBJ2-1, with a tentative D call TRBD2 (6 bases). V lost 5 bases to trimming and J lost 5 bases, with 10 bases between them. The CDR3 covers 12 residues. Germline-derived CDR1 and CDR2 are GTSNPN and SVGIG (reference sequence). CDR3 sequence: CAWGLTHNEQFF. The CDR3, as DNA: TGTGCCTGGGGACTAACACACAATGAGCAGTTCTTC.

The chain recombines TRBV9 with TRBJ2-5; D is unclear. Deletions cut 7 bases from V and 5 bases from J, with 9 bases between. Per germline, CDR1 SGDLS and CDR2 YYNGEE. This CDR3 spans 11 amino acids. The CDR3 nucleotides are TGTGCCAGCGGTTCTCGGGAGACCCAGTACTTC. Residues: CASGSRETQYF.

The gene calls are TRBV5-6 and TRBJ2-1; TRBD2 is a possible D gene (5 bases). The V and J ends lost 1 base and 8 bases respectively, with 13 bases between them. This CDR3 has 14 amino acids. Germline V gene lookup returns CDR1 SGHDT and CDR2 YYEEEE. This CDR3 is CASSLWPGWHEQFF. The CDR3 region has the DNA TGTGCCAGCAGCTTGTGGCCGGGGTGGCATGAGCAGTTCTTC.

The V call is TRBV18, the J call TRBJ2-3; unclear D gene. The germline V and J ends were trimmed by 3 bases and 6 bases, with 10 bases remaining between them. This CDR3 spans 13 amino acids. CDR1 is KGHSH, CDR2 LQKENI, per germline. CDR3 nucleotides: TGTGCCAGCTCACCTGGCCCTAAGGATACGCAGTATTTT. This encodes CASSPGPKDTQYF.

The V gene is TRBV30, the J gene TRBJ2-3; 7 bases are shared with TRBD2. The germline V gene has CDR1 GTSNPN and CDR2 SVGIG (reference sequence). V trimming: 4 bases; J trimming: 1 base; junction bases outside the gene matches: 2. The CDR3 is 13 amino acids. The CDR3 is CAWTRGGTDTQYF. CDR3 nucleotides: TGTGCCTGGACTCGGGGGGGCACAGATACGCAGTATTTT.

This sequence joins TRBV7-2 and TRBJ2-7, with 11 nucleotides matching TRBD2. This CDR3 contains 16 residues. Trimming took 1 base from V and 5 from J; bases not matched to a gene: 7. Germline CDR1 reads SGHTA; CDR2 reads FQGNSA. In DNA, the CDR3 is TGTGCCAGCAGCTTAGTATTAGCGGGGGGGCTAAACGAGCAGTACTTC. Translated: CASSLVLAGGLNEQYF. Full variable domain (remainder filled in from reference TRBV7-2 and TRBJ2-7): GAGVSQSPSNKVTEKGKDVELRCDPISGHTALYWYRQSLGQGLEFLIYFQGNSAPDKSGLPSDRFSAERTGGSVSTLTIQRTQQEDSAVYLCASSLVLAGGLNEQYFGPGTRLTVT.

This clone was counted at least ten times. V and J are TRBV12-5 and TRBJ1-5; no clear D gene. The germline V gene has CDR1 LGHNT and CDR2 FRNRAP. The CDR3 loop spans 14 amino acids. V dropped 5 bases and J dropped 5 bases, with 13 bases sitting between them. CDR3 sequence: CASGTDGIYQPQHF. Written as DNA, the CDR3 is TGTGCTAGTGGTACAGACGGAATCTATCAGCCCCAGCATTTT.

V is TRBV4-3 and J is TRBJ2-6, with D tentatively TRBD1 (5 bases). There are 18 residues in the CDR3. Trimming removed 1 base at V and 2 bases at J, with 15 bases between. Per germline, CDR1 LGHNA and CDR2 YSLEER. CDR3 protein: CASSQAGQGTAGANVLTF. For the CDR3, the DNA is TGCGCCAGCAGCCAAGCTGGGCAGGGTACGGCTGGGGCCAACGTCCTGACTTTC.

The V gene is TRBV7-9, the J gene TRBJ2-7; D tentatively reads TRBD1 or TRBD2 (5 bases each). Germline CDR1 and CDR2: SEHNR and FQNEAQ (reference sequence). This CDR3 has 14 amino acids. V was shortened by 5 bases and J by 0 bases, with 11 bases between the two germline ends. In nucleotides, the CDR3 is TGTGCCAGCAGCCCCCGTGGGGGCTCCTACGAGCAGTACTTC. It is translated as CASSPRGGSYEQYF. The full variable domain, in which reference TRBV7-9 and TRBJ2-7 provide the parts outside the CDR3, is DTGVSQNPRHKITKRGQNVTFRCDPISEHNRLYWYRQTLGQGPEFLTYFQNEAQLEKSRLLSDRFSAERPKGSFSTLEIQRTEQGDSAMYLCASSPRGGSYEQYFGPGTRLTVT.

The V gene is TRBV2, the J gene TRBJ2-7; 12 bases are a match to TRBD1. Germline V lookup: CDR1 SNHLY, CDR2 FYNNEI. The ends lost 2 bases at V and 3 bases at J; junction bases unmatched: 5. CDR3 length: 16 amino acids. Written as DNA, the CDR3 is TGTGCCAGCAGTGAATCGGGGACAGGGGGCAACTACGAGCAGTACTTC. Its protein product is CASSESGTGGNYEQYF.

V and J are TRBV30 and TRBJ1-6; no reliable D call. Trimming pared 2 bases from V and 8 bases from J, leaving 10 bases between. The length of the CDR3 is 13 residues. Germline CDR1 reads GTSNPN; CDR2 reads SVGIG (reference sequence). CDR3 sequence: CAWSPQTDSPLHF. The CDR3 DNA reads as TGTGCCTGGAGTCCTCAGACCGATTCACCCCTCCACTTT.

The chain has TRBV5-1 and TRBJ1-1; 7 bases are shared with TRBD1. Germline CDR1 is SGHRS and CDR2 is YFSETQ. J was trimmed by 5 bases and V by 3 bases; bases with no gene match: 10. This CDR3 has 15 amino acids. CDR3 in amino acids: CASSSLGQPDTEAFF. The CDR3, as DNA: TGCGCCAGCAGCTCCCTGGGACAGCCCGATACTGAAGCTTTCTTT.

The chain combines TRBV6-5 with TRBJ1-1, with D possibly being TRBD1 (6 bases). The CDR3 is made up of 12 amino acids. The germline CDR1 and CDR2 sequences are MNHEY and SVGAGI. V was trimmed by 6 bases and J by 10 bases, leaving 15 bases between them. The CDR3 spells CASSGPGAPAFF. In DNA form, the CDR3 reads TGTGCCAGCAGCGGGCCGGGGGCGCCAGCTTTCTTT.

The chain uses TRBV5-1 and TRBJ2-5; the match to TRBD2 covers 10 bases. V trimming: 2 bases; J trimming: 3 bases; junction bases outside the gene matches: 4. CDR3 length equals 15 residues. Germline assignment: CDR1 SGHRS and CDR2 YFSETQ. The DNA of the CDR3 is TGCGCCAGCAGCTTAGGGACTAGCGAAAAAGAGACCCAGTACTTC. Its translation: CASSLGTSEKETQYF.

This chain joins TRBV5-1 and TRBJ2-5; D gene unclear. With 0 bases removed from V and 4 bases from J, the gap between germline ends came to 13 bases. This CDR3 spans 15 amino acids. The V gene's germline CDR1 is SGHRS and CDR2 YFSETQ. The CDR3: CASSLVSSASETQYF. The CDR3 nucleotides are TGCGCCAGCAGCTTGGTTTCGTCAGCGTCAGAGACCCAGTACTTC.

The J gene is TRBJ1-5, the V gene TRBV5-6, with D maybe TRBD1 (6 bases). Germline V gene data show CDR1 as SGHDT and CDR2 as YYEEEE. V was clipped by 4 bases and J by 5 bases, with 16 bases between them. This CDR3 is 15 amino acids long. CDR3 sequence: CASSPLGQGHQPQHF. CDR3 nucleotides: TGTGCCAGCAGCCCCCTGGGACAAGGGCATCAGCCCCAGCATTTT.

The chain employs TRBV18 and TRBJ2-1; D not certain. V lost 2 bases and J lost 5, with 1 base in between. In germline, CDR1 is KGHSH, CDR2 LQKENI. This CDR3 has 11 amino acids. The DNA of the CDR3 is TGTGCCAGCTCACCAGACAATGAGCAGTTCTTC. Translation gives CASSPDNEQFF.

This rearrangement joins TRBV29-1 to TRBJ1-1, with unresolved D. Between the trimmed V and J ends, which lost 4 bases and 0 bases, there was a span of 12 bases. Germline V gene data show CDR1 as SQVTM and CDR2 as ANQGSEA. This CDR3 region has 14 residues. CDR3 in DNA: TGCAGCGTTGGGGCAAGGCCCTTGAACACTGAAGCTTTCTTT. As protein: CSVGARPLNTEAFF.